Shown below are 3 T cell receptor beta chains from a single sample sequenced in a study of OX40 agonist ivuxolimab in advanced cancers. The library was prepared using the immunoSEQ multiplex PCR assay. TCRdb stores this immuneACCESS table with in-frame sequences only. Part of the clones is absent; in the studies checked, under half of the shortfall reflects unresolved V genes, and no reason is known for the rest. Within this sample are some 86,000 clones, with approximately 86% of them counted one time only. Under 4% of the sample lies in the top ten. Sequencing was performed on CD4+ or CD8+ T cells sorted from blood, taken in a trial of the OX40 agonist ivuxolimab. These receptors were collected from an adult with an advanced solid tumor such as melanoma, head and neck, liver or kidney cancer.

This chain uses TRBV7-8 with TRBJ1-3; the D is unclear. This CDR3 is built from 15 residues. CDR1 SGHVS and CDR2 FQNEAQ come from the germline V gene. Trimming cost V 5 bases and J 0 bases, with 11 bases left between them. The CDR3 bases are TGTGCCAGCAGCGCCAGGCGACCCTCTGGAAACACCATATATTTT. It yields the protein CASSARRPSGNTIYF. The full variable domain, in which reference TRBV7-8 and TRBJ1-3 provide the parts outside the CDR3, is GAGVSQSPRYKVAKRGQDVALRCDPISGHVSLFWYQQALGQGPEFLTYFQNEAQLDKSGLPSDRFFAERPEGSVSTLKIQRTQQEDSAVYLCASSARRPSGNTIYFGEGSWLTVV.

This chain uses TRBV4-3 with TRBJ2-1; possibly TRBD1 or TRBD2 for D (5 bases each). The length of the CDR3 is 13 residues. V shed 0 bases and J shed 7 bases, with 7 bases lying between them. Germline V gives CDR1 LGHNA, CDR2 YSLEER. For the CDR3, the DNA is TGCGCCAGCAGCCAAGAGAGGGGAAATGAGCAGTTCTTC. Protein product: CASSQERGNEQFF.

CDR3 DNA sequence: TGTGCCAGCAGTCACGGGACTAGCGGGACCGATACGCAGTATTTT. This encodes CASSHGTSGTDTQYF. The rearrangement uses TRBV6-5 and TRBJ2-3; 13 bases are shared with TRBD2. Germline loops: CDR1 MNHEY, CDR2 SVGAGI. The junction had 5 bases not matched to a gene; V was cut back by 5 bases and J by 6 bases. The CDR3 has 15 residues.